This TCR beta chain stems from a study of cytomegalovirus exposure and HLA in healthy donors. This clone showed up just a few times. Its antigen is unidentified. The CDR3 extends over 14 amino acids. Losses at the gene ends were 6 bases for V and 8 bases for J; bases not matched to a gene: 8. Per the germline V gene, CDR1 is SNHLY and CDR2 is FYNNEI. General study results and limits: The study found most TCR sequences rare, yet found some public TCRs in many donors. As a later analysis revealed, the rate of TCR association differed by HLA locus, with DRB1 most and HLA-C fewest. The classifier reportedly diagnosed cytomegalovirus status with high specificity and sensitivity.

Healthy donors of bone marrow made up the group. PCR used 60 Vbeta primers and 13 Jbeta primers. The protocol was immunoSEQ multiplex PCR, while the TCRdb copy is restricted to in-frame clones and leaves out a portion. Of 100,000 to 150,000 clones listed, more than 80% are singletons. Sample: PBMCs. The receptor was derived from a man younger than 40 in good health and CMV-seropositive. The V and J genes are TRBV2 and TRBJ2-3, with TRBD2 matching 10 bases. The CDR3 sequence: CASSGTSESFTQYF. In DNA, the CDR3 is TGTGCCAGCAGCGGGACTAGCGAATCATTTACGCAGTATTTT.